This is a list of T cell receptor beta chains from one sample in a study of OX40 agonist ivuxolimab in advanced cancers. Assay: immunoSEQ multiplex PCR; the TCRdb copy retains only in-frame clones and omits some. The data contain 71,000 or so clones, 80% of them seen just once; the ten biggest clones take up 8.2%. The source was CD4+ or CD8+ T cells sorted from blood, collected in a trial of the OX40 agonist ivuxolimab. The receptors stem from an adult with an advanced solid tumor such as melanoma, head and neck, liver or kidney cancer. Each CDR3 is given with its conserved first and last residue. A D gene is named only where the DNA matches it firmly. The size field is filled for only some rows; it gives once, few, many or a size class.

V	J	size	D	DNA	CDR3
TRBV11-2	TRBJ2-7	NA	NA	TGTGCCAGCAGCTTAGGTTCAGCCTACCCGTTAGGCTACGAGCAGTACTTC	CASSLGSAYPLGYEQYF
TRBV29-1	TRBJ2-2	few	NA	TGCAGCACCCGGACCCTGTCCACCGGGGAGCTGTTTTTT	CSTRTLSTGELFF
TRBV4-3	TRBJ2-7	medium-sized	TRBD1	TGCGCCAGCAGCCAAGAGAGCCAGGGGGCGGTCGAGCAGTACTTC	CASSQESQGAVEQYF
TRBV7-9	TRBJ2-7	NA	TRBD1	TGTGCCAGCAGCCTGACAGGGTACTACGAGCAGTACTTC	CASSLTGYYEQYF
TRBV18	TRBJ2-7	NA	NA	TGTGCCAGCTCACCCCCGGTTGCAGGAGGCTACGAGCAGTACTTC	CASSPPVAGGYEQYF
TRBV5-1	TRBJ1-6	NA	NA	TGCGCCAGCAGCGACCGGGGGTGGAATTCACCCCTCCACTTT	CASSDRGWNSPLHF
TRBV25-1	TRBJ1-2	NA	NA	TGTGCCAGCAGTGCTGGGGAGGGCTACACCTTC	CASSAGEGYTF
TRBV5-4	TRBJ1-1	NA	NA	TGTGCCAGCACCCCGGGGGTGATGATAAGGGACACTGAAGCTTTCTTT	CASTPGVMIRDTEAFF
TRBV7-8	TRBJ2-3	NA	NA	TGTGCCAGCAGCCCGTGGAACACAGATACGCAGTATTTT	CASSPWNTDTQYF
TRBV2	TRBJ2-1	NA	TRBD2	TGTGCCAGCAGGCCCCTAGCGGGAGAGAGGAATGAGCAGTTCTTC	CASRPLAGERNEQFF
TRBV7-6	TRBJ1-6	many	TRBD1	TGTGCCAGCAGCGAACGACAGGGAAATTCACCCCTCCACTTT	CASSERQGNSPLHF
TRBV9	TRBJ2-7	NA	TRBD1	TGTGCCAGCAGCCCATGGGACAGGCTTATTTCCTACGAGCAGTACTTC	CASSPWDRLISYEQYF
TRBV30	TRBJ1-1	once	NA	TGTGCCTGGACTGCAGGGTGGGGTACTGAAGCTTTCTTT	CAWTAGWGTEAFF
TRBV10-3	TRBJ1-2	NA	TRBD1	TGTGCCATCAGCGCCGACAGGGGGGTATATGGCTACACCTTC	CAISADRGVYGYTF
TRBV7-9	TRBJ1-1	NA	NA	TGTGCCAGCAGCCCGCGAAGGCATCAGAACACTGAAGCTTTCTTT	CASSPRRHQNTEAFF
TRBV2	TRBJ2-2	NA	NA	TGTGCCAGCAGTGAAGATCGGAACACCGGGGAGCTGTTTTTT	CASSEDRNTGELFF
TRBV7-9	TRBJ2-1	NA	NA	TGTGCCAGCAGCTTCCCCCTGGCGGGGTATTCCTACAATGAGCAGTTCTTC	CASSFPLAGYSYNEQFF
TRBV28	TRBJ1-5	NA	TRBD1	TGTGCCAGCAGTGACAGGGGACGAAATCAGCCCCAGCATTTT	CASSDRGRNQPQHF
TRBV23-1	TRBJ2-6	NA	TRBD1	TGCGCCAGCAGTCGCCGAGACAGGGAGTTTTTTTCTGGGGCCAACGTCCTGACTTTC	CASSRRDREFFSGANVLTF
TRBV6-1	TRBJ2-1	once	TRBD2	TGTGCCAGCAGTGAAGTTAGCGGGGGGACCTCCAATGAGCAGTTCTTC	CASSEVSGGTSNEQFF
TRBV7-3	TRBJ2-3	NA	TRBD1	TGTGCCAGCAGCCGAGGGACAGGGTTTTCAGATACGCAGTATTTT	CASSRGTGFSDTQYF
TRBV7-9	TRBJ2-5	NA	NA	TGTGCCAGCAGCTTGTCAGGGGCTGGGGAGACCCAGTACTTC	CASSLSGAGETQYF
TRBV5-1	TRBJ2-1	NA	TRBD2	TGCGCCAGCAGCTTGGATTCCGCGGGAGGGCAGCTCAATGAGCAGTTCTTC	CASSLDSAGGQLNEQFF
TRBV7-9	TRBJ2-3	NA	TRBD1	TGTGCCAGCAGCTCAGGACAGGGGGCAAAGGATACGCAGTATTTT	CASSSGQGAKDTQYF
TRBV19	TRBJ2-5	NA	NA	TGTGCCAGTAGTACCCAAGAGACCCAGTACTTC	CASSTQETQYF
TRBV19	TRBJ1-5	few	TRBD1	TGTGCCAGTAGCCTCATGGGGGGCAGGGGGCCTGATCAGCCCCAGCATTTT	CASSLMGGRGPDQPQHF
TRBV10-3	TRBJ2-2	NA	NA	TGTGCCATCAGTGAGACCGGGACCATCACCGGGGAGCTGTTTTTT	CAISETGTITGELFF
TRBV5-5	TRBJ1-4	NA	NA	TGTGCCAGCAGCCCGGCGGGGGGCCTTGCAACTAATGAAAAACTGTTTTTT	CASSPAGGLATNEKLFF
TRBV7-3	TRBJ2-3	NA	NA	TGTGCCAGCAGCACCCGCCCCCCTGTAGTCCCGGAGGATACGCAGTATTTT	CASSTRPPVVPEDTQYF
TRBV7-2	TRBJ2-5	NA	TRBD2	TGTGCCAGCAGCTCGGGACTAGCGACGGAGACCCAGTACTTC	CASSSGLATETQYF
TRBV5-4	TRBJ2-3	NA	NA	TGTGCCAGCAGCTTCCGGGGCGTGGAAGATACGCAGTATTTT	CASSFRGVEDTQYF
TRBV4-3	TRBJ2-2	NA	NA	TGCGCCAGCAGCCAAGCCCTGAACACCGGGGAGCTGTTTTTT	CASSQALNTGELFF
TRBV19	TRBJ1-1	NA	NA	TGTGCCAGTAAGGGGAACGGGGACACTGAAGCTTTCTTT	CASKGNGDTEAFF
TRBV27	TRBJ1-1	NA	NA	TGTGCCAGCAGTGTGGGGGAGGTTCGACTCACTGAAGCTTTCTTT	CASSVGEVRLTEAFF
TRBV27	TRBJ1-5	NA	TRBD1	TGTGCCAGCAGTTCGGCGGACAGGGTGGGCAATCAGCCCCAGCATTTT	CASSSADRVGNQPQHF
TRBV2	TRBJ1-1	NA	NA	TGTGCCAGCGAGCAGATGCAGGGGACTACTGAAGCTTTCTTT	CASEQMQGTTEAFF
TRBV28	TRBJ2-2	NA	NA	TGTGCCAGCAGTTTAAATAGGGGGGTCACCGGGGAGCTGTTTTTT	CASSLNRGVTGELFF
TRBV11-2	TRBJ1-1	NA	NA	TGTGCCAGCAGCTTAAGATCTGAAGCTTTCTTT	CASSLRSEAFF
TRBV28	TRBJ2-7	NA	NA	TGTGCCAGCAGTTTATCCCAGCTTTCGGCTACCGAGCAGTACTTC	CASSLSQLSATEQYF
TRBV29-1	TRBJ2-1	NA	NA	TGCAGCGTTGACGGCGGGACTGAGACCTACAATGAGCAGTTCTTC	CSVDGGTETYNEQFF
TRBV7-2	TRBJ1-4	NA	TRBD1	TGTGCCAGCAGCTTCGACAGGGGACATAATGAAAAACTGTTTTTT	CASSFDRGHNEKLFF
TRBV19	TRBJ1-1	NA	NA	TGTGCCAGTAGTGGGGGACCGACGAACACTGAAGCTTTCTTT	CASSGGPTNTEAFF
TRBV18	TRBJ1-1	NA	TRBD1	TGTGCCAGCTCACGGGACAGGGTTGGAACTGAAGCTTTCTTT	CASSRDRVGTEAFF
TRBV18	TRBJ1-5	NA	NA	TGTGCCAGCTCACCGACTGGGACACCTACGTATAGCAATCAGCCCCAGCATTTT	CASSPTGTPTYSNQPQHF
TRBV28	TRBJ1-1	few	TRBD1	TGTGCCAGCAACCTACCGACAGGGCTGGGCACTGAAGCTTTCTTT	CASNLPTGLGTEAFF
TRBV6-5	TRBJ1-2	once	TRBD1	TGTGCCAGCAGGATGACAGGGGTTAGCTATGGCTACACCTTC	CASRMTGVSYGYTF
TRBV7-9	TRBJ1-1	NA	NA	TGTGCCAGCAGCAGGGTTCAAGGTGAAGCTTTCTTT	CASSRVQGEAFF
TRBV27	TRBJ1-6	NA	NA	TGTGCCAGCAGTTTATCGTGGCAGGGAGATTCACCCCTCCACTTT	CASSLSWQGDSPLHF
TRBV19	TRBJ2-6	once	NA	TGTGCCAGTAGTATAGATCGGGGTCCTGGGGCCAACGTCCTGACTTTC	CASSIDRGPGANVLTF
TRBV27	TRBJ2-3	NA	TRBD2	TGTGCCAGCAGTGCCAAACCTAGCGGGATTAGCACAGATACGCAGTATTTT	CASSAKPSGISTDTQYF
TRBV2	TRBJ2-1	NA	TRBD2	TGTGCCAGTCTAGCGGGGGAAAACAATGAGCAGTTCTTC	CASLAGENNEQFF